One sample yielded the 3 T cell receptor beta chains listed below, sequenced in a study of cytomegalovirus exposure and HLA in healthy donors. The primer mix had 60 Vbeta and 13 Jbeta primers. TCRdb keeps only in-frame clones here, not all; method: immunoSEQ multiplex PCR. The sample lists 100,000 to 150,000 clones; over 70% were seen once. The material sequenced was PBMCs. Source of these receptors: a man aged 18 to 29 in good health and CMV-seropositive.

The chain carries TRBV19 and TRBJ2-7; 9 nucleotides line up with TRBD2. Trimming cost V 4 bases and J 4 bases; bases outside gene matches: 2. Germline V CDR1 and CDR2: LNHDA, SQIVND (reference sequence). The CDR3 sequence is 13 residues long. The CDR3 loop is CASSSGRVYEQYF. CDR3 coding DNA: TGTGCCAGTAGTAGCGGGAGGGTGTACGAGCAGTACTTC.

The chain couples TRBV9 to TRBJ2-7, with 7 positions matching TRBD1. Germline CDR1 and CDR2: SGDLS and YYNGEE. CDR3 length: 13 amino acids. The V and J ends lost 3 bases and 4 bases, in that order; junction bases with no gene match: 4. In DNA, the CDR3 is TGTGCCAGCAGCGGACAGACAGGGTACGAGCAGTACTTC. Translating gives CASSGQTGYEQYF.

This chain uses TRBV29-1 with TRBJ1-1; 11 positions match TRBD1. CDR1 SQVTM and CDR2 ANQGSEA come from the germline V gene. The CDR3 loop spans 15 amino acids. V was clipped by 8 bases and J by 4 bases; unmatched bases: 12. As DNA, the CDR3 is TGCAGCCTAATCCGGGACAGGGGGGGGGTCACTGAAGCTTTCTTT. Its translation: CSLIRDRGGVTEAFF. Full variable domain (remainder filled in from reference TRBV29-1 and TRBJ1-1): SAVISQKPSRDICQRGTSLTIQCQVDSQVTMMFWYRQQPGQSLTLIATANQGSEATYESGFVIDKFPISRPNLTFSTLTVSNMSPEDSSIYLCSLIRDRGGVTEAFFGQGTRLTVV.